The rows below give T cell receptor beta chains drawn from one sample of a study of blood T cell repertoires in COVID-19. Data came from immunoSEQ multiplex PCR; TCRdb stores just in-frame clones and leaves some out. The sample includes over 65,000 clones, about nine tenths of them seen just once. Sequencing input: peripheral blood. These receptors were collected from a man in his forties or fifties with active or convalescent COVID-19. Each CDR3 is given without its conserved first and last residue.

TRBJ2-1	TRBV6-4	ASSDSDGLEQF
TRBJ2-5	TRBV19	ASSIGGQGYQETQY
TRBJ1-5	TRBV19	ASRTGQGVEVGQPQH
TRBJ2-7	TRBV21-1	ASSKGVRVSEQY
TRBJ2-7	TRBV28	ASRQAGTGNYEQY
TRBJ2-1	TRBV5-1	ASSPTGGEGPGNEQF
TRBJ1-2	TRBV12-5	ASGPGWDRGRGYT
TRBJ2-3	TRBV21-1	ASSKCLGHSTDTQY
TRBJ2-4	TRBV4-2	ASNPGHRAKNIQY
TRBJ2-1	TRBV5-8	ASSSGTSRHNEQF
TRBJ2-1	TRBV3-1/TRBV3-2	ASSPLRTYNEQF
TRBJ2-7	TRBV23-1	ASSPPEGGSYEQY
TRBJ2-1	TRBV6-2/TRBV6-3	ASSYLGSGGIYNEQF
TRBJ1-2	TRBV5-4	ASSPKGQDGYT
TRBJ2-3	TRBV7-8	ASSASRGTQY
TRBJ2-2	TRBV6-5	ASSYTWTVVTGELF
TRBJ2-3	TRBV9	ASSVGQDTDTQY
TRBJ1-5	TRBV6-1	ASSLRQGGDQPQH
TRBJ2-1	TRBV5-1	ASSLESQAHNEQF
TRBJ2-3	TRBV28	ASRRLPGLGSSDTQY
TRBJ2-3	TRBV29-1	SVEISLDTQY
TRBJ1-5	TRBV27	ASAPSHSNQPQH
TRBJ2-2	TRBV12-3/TRBV12-4	ASSFMNTGELF
TRBJ2-5	TRBV10-1	ASSGSGQETQY
TRBJ1-4	TRBV30	AWNKGQGFEKLF
TRBJ2-7	TRBV12-3/TRBV12-4	ASSITGGYEQY
TRBJ1-3	TRBV7-9	ASRTVPSSGNTIY
TRBJ2-3	TRBV15	ATSRGQDPSTDTQY
TRBJ2-7	TRBV6-1	ASSERGREWEQY
TRBJ2-5	TRBV24-1	ATSDFSAGGPETQY
TRBJ2-1	TRBV28	ASNSRGAGVTYNEQF
TRBJ2-7	TRBV14	ASSPKLRTSGKYEQY
TRBJ2-5	TRBV28	ASSSSLEGAGETQY
TRBJ1-6	TRBV30	AWSLRNSPLH
TRBJ1-2	TRBV2	ASSLQGLGYGYT
TRBJ1-5	TRBV29-1	SVSLQGRSQPQH
TRBJ2-5	TRBV19	ASSMKLVGGETQY
TRBJ1-1	TRBV5-4	ASSFGTGSTEAF
TRBJ1-5	TRBV7-2	ASSLALGSNQPQH
TRBJ2-1	TRBV19	ASSPKAGRGNEQF
TRBJ2-3	TRBV5-1	ASSFGLAGRTDTQY
TRBJ2-3	TRBV10-3	ATKMGGGTDTQY
TRBJ1-5	TRBV27	ASSSDRGPNQPQH
TRBJ1-3	TRBV2	ASSDTRSGNTIY
TRBJ2-7	TRBV10-1	ASSDQGSYEQY
TRBJ2-3	TRBV5-5	ASSLAPSGSSDTQY
TRBJ2-1	TRBV9	ASSATGTGGNEQF
TRBJ1-6	TRBV2	ASRSDRNNSPLH
TRBJ2-3	TRBV19	ASSIDKTSGVTDTQY
TRBJ2-5	TRBV5-4	ASSPGGSQETQY
TRBJ1-5	TRBV6-2/TRBV6-3	ASSRDRNLPQH
TRBJ1-3	TRBV6-5	ASSSDGDTIY
TRBJ2-1	TRBV19	ASKGLEVLDEQF
TRBJ1-3	TRBV2	ASSPVPPGGYGNTIY